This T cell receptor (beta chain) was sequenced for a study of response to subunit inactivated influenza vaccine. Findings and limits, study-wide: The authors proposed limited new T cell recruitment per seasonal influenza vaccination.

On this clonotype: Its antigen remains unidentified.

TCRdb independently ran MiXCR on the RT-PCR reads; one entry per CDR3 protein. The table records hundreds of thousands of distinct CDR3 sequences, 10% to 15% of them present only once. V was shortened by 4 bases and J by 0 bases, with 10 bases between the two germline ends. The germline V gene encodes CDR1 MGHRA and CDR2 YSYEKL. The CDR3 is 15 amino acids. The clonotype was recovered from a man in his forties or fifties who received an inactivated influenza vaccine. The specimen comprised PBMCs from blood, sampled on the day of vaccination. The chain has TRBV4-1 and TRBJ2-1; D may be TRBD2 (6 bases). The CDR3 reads CASSLSDYSYNEQFF. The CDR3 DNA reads TGCGCCAGCAGCCTCTCGGACTACTCCTACAATGAGCAGTTCTTC.